The 8 T cell receptor beta chains in this list originate from one sample, sequenced in a study of regulatory T cells in long-lasting Graves disease. For TCR beta, libraries came from iRepertoire HTBI primers and Arm-PCR of CDR3 regions. MiXCR, applied by TCRdb to the multiplex PCR reads, yields one record per CDR3 protein. The data hold some 220,000 distinct CDR3 sequences, with approximately 18% observed a single time. Stated time point: newly diagnosed GD, antithyroid drugs for less than 3 months. Isolated PBMC RNA provided the starting material for the TCR library. The sample was also reused in another study, on T cells in Graves' hyperthyroidism and ophthalmopathy.

This material consisted of peripheral blood mononuclear cells (PBMCs), taken at new diagnosis, from a patient treated with antithyroid drugs. These TCRs come from a young woman with Graves disease.

A single count supports this clonotype. It is likely a read error: a sequence one base away is far more abundant. This CDR3 is missing its conserved last phenylalanine or tryptophan, likely due to a read error. This chain joins TRBV12-3 or TRBV12-4 and TRBJ1-2; 8 bases map to TRBD1. This CDR3 has 14 amino acids. With 6 bases clipped from V and 6 bases from J, the junction kept 9 bases outside the gene matches. In nucleotides, the CDR3 is TGTGCCAGCAGCCTTCTTCAGGGGGCGCATGGCTACACCTTA. It yields the protein CASSLLQGAHGYTL.

There are many counts of this clonotype. The chain joins TRBV6-1 to TRBJ2-5; D unresolved. V was shortened by 5 bases and J by 5 bases, with 6 bases between the two germline ends. Germline V gene lookup returns CDR1 MNHNS and CDR2 SASEGT. The CDR3 is 11 residues long. DNA for the CDR3: TGTGCCAGCAGTACACACGAGACCCAGTACTTC. Its protein product is CASSTHETQYF.

Only a few counts were recorded for this clonotype. The V and J genes are TRBV15 and TRBJ1-6, with D unresolved. Germline V gene data show CDR1 as LNHNV and CDR2 as YYDKDF (reference sequence). The CDR3 is made up of 14 amino acids. The V end was cut by 5 bases, the J end by 9 bases, with 14 bases between. The CDR3 nucleotides read TGTGCCACCAGCTCGAAGTTAGGAAGTTCACCCCTCCACTTT. Its protein is CATSSKLGSSPLHF. Complete variable domain (other parts from reference TRBV15 and TRBJ1-6): DAMVIQNPRYQVTQFGKPVTLSCSQTLNHNVMYWYQQKSSQAPKLLFHYYDKDFNNEADTPDNFQSRRPNTSFCFLDIRSPGLGDTAMYLCATSSKLGSSPLHFGNGTRLTVT.

This clonotype was observed many times. The chain uses TRBV27 and TRBJ1-6; 7 bases are shared with TRBD1. Germline CDR1 and CDR2: MNHEY and SMNVEV (reference sequence). The CDR3 is 15 residues long. The junction had 4 bases not matched to a gene; V was cut back by 3 bases and J by 5 bases. Written as DNA, the CDR3 is TGTGCCAGCAGTTTTACAGGGGCGAATAATTCACCCCTCCACTTT. It translates to CASSFTGANNSPLHF.

In regard to this clonotype: A much larger clone differs from this one at a single base, so this may be a read error. V usage is TRBV11-2 and J usage is TRBJ1-4; D may be TRBD1 (5 bases). Looked up from germline, CDR1 is SGHAT and CDR2 is FQNNGV. Trimming shortened V by 7 bases and J by 8 bases, and 23 bases separated the two germline ends. CDR3 length equals 16 residues. The CDR3 sequence: CASNPRLGDRGEKLFF. CDR3 DNA: TGTGCCAGCAACCCCCGGCTCGGGGACCGGGGGGAAAAACTGTTTTTT.

The chain couples TRBV30 to TRBJ2-4; D not certain. Germline assignment: CDR1 GTSNPN and CDR2 SVGIG (reference sequence). This CDR3 spans 14 amino acids. Trimming took 3 bases from V and 0 from J, leaving 9 bases between them. The DNA of the CDR3 is TGTGCCTGGAGGCAGAACCTAGCCAAAAACATTCAGTACTTC. This gives the protein CAWRQNLAKNIQYF.

This clonotype occurred many times. This chain joins TRBV19 and TRBJ1-4, with D maybe TRBD1 (6 bases). Trimming stripped 4 bases from V and 7 bases from J, with 13 bases between. CDR1 is LNHDA, CDR2 SQIVND, per germline (reference sequence). The CDR3 loop spans 14 amino acids. Written as DNA, the CDR3 is TGTGCCAGTAGTAGGTACGGGGGCGTTGAAAAACTGTTTTTT. Residues: CASSRYGGVEKLFF.

This clonotype was seen repeatedly, ten times or more. The CDR3 DNA reads as TGTGCCAGCAGCGTTCTAGACAGGGCGATTGGCAACGAGCAGTACTTC. It translates to CASSVLDRAIGNEQYF. The chain links TRBV28 to TRBJ2-7, with 7 bases aligning to TRBD1. This CDR3 is 16 amino acids long. Unmatched junction bases numbered 16, after V lost 6 bases and J lost 5 bases. Per germline, CDR1 MDHEN and CDR2 SYDVKM.